This TCR beta chain was sequenced for a study of cytomegalovirus exposure and HLA in healthy donors. The CDR3 consists of 17 residues. V dropped 3 bases and J dropped 0; count of bases not matched to a gene: 9. Germline CDR1 MGHRA, CDR2 YSYEKL. About this clone itself: Its antigen is not identified.

PCR employed 60 Vbeta and 13 Jbeta primers. Clones were read by immunoSEQ multiplex PCR, and TCRdb kept only the in-frame ones, dropping some. The table records under 200,000 clones, around 75% of them present only once. The study, taken as a whole, reports: Immune exposure information comprised only CMV serostatus. In an earlier analysis, productive rearrangement rates for most beta V segments clustered near 87% or 30%.

This clonotype originated in a woman younger than 45 in good health and CMV-seronegative. The V and J genes are TRBV4-1 and TRBJ1-2, with TRBD1 identical over 8 bases. Sequencing input: PBMCs. CDR3 nucleotide sequence: TGCGCCAGCAGCCAGGAACGGACAGGGATATCTAACTATGGCTACACCTTC. Its protein product is CASSQERTGISNYGYTF.